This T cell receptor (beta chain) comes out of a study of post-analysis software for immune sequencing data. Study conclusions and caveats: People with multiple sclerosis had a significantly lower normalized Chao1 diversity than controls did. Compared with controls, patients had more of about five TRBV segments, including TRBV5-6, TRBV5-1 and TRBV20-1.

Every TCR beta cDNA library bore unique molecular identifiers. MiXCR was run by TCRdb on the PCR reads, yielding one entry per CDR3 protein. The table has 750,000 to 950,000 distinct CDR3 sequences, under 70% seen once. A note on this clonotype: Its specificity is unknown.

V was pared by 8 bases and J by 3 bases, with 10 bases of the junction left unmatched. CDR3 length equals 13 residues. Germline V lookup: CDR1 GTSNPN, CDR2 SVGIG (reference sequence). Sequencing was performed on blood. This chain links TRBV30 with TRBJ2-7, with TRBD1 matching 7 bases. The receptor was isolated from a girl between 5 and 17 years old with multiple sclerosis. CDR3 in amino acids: CALDNGDSYEQYF. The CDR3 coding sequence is TGTGCCCTCGATAACGGGGACAGCTACGAGCAGTACTTC.